This T cell receptor beta chain was obtained from a study of T cells in Graves' hyperthyroidism and ophthalmopathy. Trimming cost V 5 bases and J 4 bases; bases outside gene matches: 9. CDR1 is SGHVS, CDR2 FNYEAQ, per germline. The CDR3 spans 16 residues. Amplification yielded TCR beta CDR3 regions, with RNA transcripts as the source. The primer set for the first-round RT-PCR of the TCR CDR3 was HTBI. TCRdb redid the calling of the multiplex PCR reads with MiXCR, one entry per CDR3 protein. Of 450,000 to 700,000 distinct CDR3 sequences listed, around 46% are singletons. Exclusion of a patient resulted from uncontrolled infection, other autoimmune disease, pregnancy or lactation. On the basis of clinical symptoms, serum thyroxine and TRAb, thyroid ultrasound and orbital computed tomography, diagnoses were made. General study points: Ophthalmopathy was separated from stable hyperthyroidism by a 13 V-J model.

There are a few counts of this clonotype. Its matching antigen is unknown. V usage is TRBV7-6 and J usage is TRBJ2-2, with 8 bases identical to TRBD1. This receptor was obtained from an adult woman with Graves' disease, either hyperthyroidism or ophthalmopathy (not recorded which). The sample was peripheral blood or thyroid tissue (not recorded which). In nucleotides, the CDR3 is TGTGCCAGCAGCCAAGCGGACAGGGAGGTCACCGGGGAGCTGTTTTTT. The encoded protein is CASSQADREVTGELFF.